This passage covers 27 T cell receptor beta chains from one sample sequenced in a study of cytomegalovirus exposure and HLA in healthy donors. PCR was performed using 60 Vbeta and 13 Jbeta primers. Only in-frame clones appear in the TCRdb table, and some are missing; sequencing was by immunoSEQ multiplex PCR. Among around 150,000 clones listed, 80% to 90% were seen once. The sequencing sample was made of PBMCs. Source of these receptors: a middle-aged woman in good health and CMV-seropositive.

CDR3 DNA: TGTGCCAGCAGCCAAGAGGGGGCAGGCAGCTATGGCTACACCTTC. Its translation is CASSQEGAGSYGYTF. The chain has TRBV4-2 and TRBJ1-2; tentatively, D is TRBD1 (6 bases). Germline CDR1 and CDR2: LGHNA and YNFKEQ. This CDR3 is built from 15 residues. V lost 0 bases and J 4 bases, leaving 12 bases between the germline ends.

The CDR3 spells CASSHLGQVEAFF. The CDR3 DNA reads as TGTGCCAGCAGTCACCTCGGACAGGTTGAAGCTTTCTTT. V gene TRBV6-6 combines with J gene TRBJ1-1; TRBD1 agrees at 7 bases. V trimming: 5 bases; J trimming: 7 bases; junction bases outside the gene matches: 7. Per germline, CDR1 MNHNY and CDR2 SVGAGI (reference sequence). There are 13 residues in the CDR3.

The rearrangement links TRBV12-5 to TRBJ1-2; possible D gene TRBD1, 5 bases. The V end lost 5 bases, the J end lost 1 base, and 5 bases lay between the germline ends. The CDR3 sequence is 12 residues long. Germline loops: CDR1 LGHNT, CDR2 FRNRAP. The chain's CDR3 is CASGQGNYGYTF. The CDR3 DNA reads TGTGCTAGTGGTCAGGGTAACTATGGCTACACCTTC.

The chain carries TRBV5-4 and TRBJ2-5; tentatively, D is TRBD1 (5 bases). The better agreement between TRBJ2-7 and the DNA end casts doubt on the J call. Germline-derived CDR1 and CDR2 are SGHNT and YYREEE (reference sequence). This CDR3 is 15 amino acids long. CDR3 DNA: TGTGCCAGCAGCTTGGGACAGCGTGGATTCTACGAGCAGTACTTC. Its protein is CASSLGQRGFYEQYF.

The V and J genes are TRBV7-9 and TRBJ2-1; TRBD2 aligns across 11 bases. V trimming: 4 bases; J trimming: 3 bases; junction bases outside the gene matches: 2. Per the germline V gene, CDR1 is SEHNR and CDR2 is FQNEAQ (reference sequence). The CDR3 sequence is 15 residues long. The CDR3 protein is CASSSLAGGYNEQFF. CDR3 sequence (DNA): TGTGCCAGCAGCTCCCTAGCGGGGGGCTACAATGAGCAGTTCTTC.

The rearrangement links TRBV6-6 to TRBJ2-4; 9 bases are shared with TRBD1. The CDR3 extends over 13 amino acids. Germline lookup yields CDR1 MNHNY and CDR2 SVGAGI (reference sequence). V trimming: 7 bases; J trimming: 7 bases; junction bases outside the gene matches: 5. The CDR3 reads CASTGTGSNIQYF. The CDR3 DNA is TGTGCCAGCACCGGGACAGGGAGTAACATTCAGTACTTC.

This chain links TRBV7-2 with TRBJ2-2; 11 bases are shared with TRBD2. Germline values: CDR1 SGHTA, CDR2 FQGNSA. The CDR3 consists of 17 residues. The V gene end was trimmed by 5 bases and the J gene end by 6 bases; junction bases not matched to a gene: 11. CDR3 nucleotide sequence: TGTGCCAGCAGCCTGAGACTAGCGGGACCATTAGCCGGGGAGCTGTTTTTT. Amino acids: CASSLRLAGPLAGELFF.

At least ten counts were recorded for this clone. This chain links TRBV15 with TRBJ2-7; D possibly corresponds to TRBD1 (6 bases). The CDR3 covers 12 residues. The germline CDR1 and CDR2 sequences are LNHNV and YYDKDF (reference sequence). The V and J ends lost 5 bases and 1 base respectively, with 6 bases between them. CDR3 coding DNA: TGTGCCACCAGCGGACAGTCCTACGAGCAGTACTTC. Amino acid sequence: CATSGQSYEQYF. Full variable domain (missing parts from reference TRBV15 and TRBJ2-7): DAMVIQNPRYQVTQFGKPVTLSCSQTLNHNVMYWYQQKSSQAPKLLFHYYDKDFNNEADTPDNFQSRRPNTSFCFLDIRSPGLGDTAMYLCATSGQSYEQYFGPGTRLTVT.

This clone was counted a single time. This chain connects TRBV9 to TRBJ1-2; maybe TRBD1 (6 bases). V was clipped by 3 bases and J by 2 bases, with 14 bases between them. This CDR3 has 15 amino acids. Per the germline V gene, CDR1 is SGDLS and CDR2 is YYNGEE. The CDR3 sequence is CASSEGGRLNYGYTF. The CDR3 nucleotides read TGTGCCAGCAGCGAGGGGGGGCGCTTGAACTATGGCTACACCTTC.

The V and J genes are TRBV2 and TRBJ1-6, with 7 nucleotides matching TRBD1. The V and J ends lost 6 bases and 6 bases, in that order; junction bases with no gene match: 11. The CDR3 runs 16 residues. CDR1 is SNHLY, CDR2 FYNNEI, per germline. CDR3 sequence: CASRNRGPNGNSPLHF. Written as DNA, the CDR3 is TGTGCCAGCAGAAACAGGGGCCCCAATGGTAATTCACCCCTCCACTTT.

The chain carries TRBV7-9 and TRBJ1-4; D may be TRBD1 (5 bases). The CDR3 extends over 12 amino acids. Germline CDR1 reads SEHNR; CDR2 reads FQNEAQ (reference sequence). Trimming removed 5 bases from V and 8 bases from J, with 9 bases in between. This CDR3 is CASSRGGEKLFF. The CDR3 nucleotides read TGTGCCAGCAGCCGGGGGGGAGAAAAACTGTTTTTT.

This clone has just a few counts. V gene TRBV18 combines with J gene TRBJ2-5; no definite D call. V dropped 2 bases and J dropped 2 bases, with 12 bases sitting between them. This CDR3 has 15 amino acids. The germline V gene encodes CDR1 KGHSH and CDR2 LQKENI. The CDR3: CASSPFHQAQETQYF. CDR3 coding DNA: TGTGCCAGCTCACCATTTCATCAGGCACAAGAGACCCAGTACTTC.

The genes are TRBV7-3 and TRBJ2-2; D remains unclear. This CDR3 contains 14 residues. V was clipped by 6 bases and J by 2 bases, with 10 bases between them. Germline CDR1 and CDR2: SGHTA and FQGTGA. The CDR3 loop reads CASSSSGNTGELFF. The CDR3 DNA reads TGTGCCAGCAGTTCGTCAGGAAACACCGGGGAGCTGTTTTTT.

V is TRBV7-2 and J is TRBJ2-6; D is unclear. From germline, CDR1 is SGHTA and CDR2 FQGNSA. The CDR3 loop spans 15 amino acids. Trimming pared 1 base from V and 1 base from J, leaving 5 bases between. The CDR3 spells CASSLDLSGANVLTF. DNA of the CDR3: TGTGCCAGCAGCTTAGACCTATCTGGGGCCAACGTCCTGACTTTC.

The sample holds one count of this clone. The chain recombines TRBV7-6 with TRBJ2-2; a possible D gene is TRBD1 (6 bases). The CDR3 is 17 residues long. V lost 5 bases and J lost 3, with 19 bases in between. Germline CDR1 SGHVS, CDR2 FNYEAQ. CDR3 amino acids: CASSPSVGGIHTGELFF. Here the CDR3 DNA reads TGTGCCAGCAGCCCCTCGGTAGGGGGAATTCACACCGGGGAGCTGTTTTTT.

This clone was seen a few times. The genes are TRBV28 and TRBJ2-7, with 7 positions matching TRBD1. V was pared by 6 bases and J by 5 bases, with 7 bases of the junction left unmatched. Germline V gene lookup returns CDR1 MDHEN and CDR2 SYDVKM. This CDR3 has 13 residues. The CDR3 loop is CASRPQGEHEQYF. In DNA, the CDR3 is TGTGCCAGCAGACCTCAGGGGGAACACGAGCAGTACTTC.

This chain uses TRBV5-1 with TRBJ2-1; 12 nucleotides agree with TRBD1. The junction had 7 bases not matched to a gene; V was cut back by 3 bases and J by 9 bases. The CDR3 has 15 amino acids. The germline CDR1 and CDR2 sequences are SGHRS and YFSETQ. The CDR3 loop is CASSWGDRGQGEQFF. The CDR3 DNA is TGCGCCAGCAGCTGGGGGGACAGGGGGCAGGGTGAGCAGTTCTTC.

This chain joins TRBV19 and TRBJ2-2, with 8 bases that match TRBD2. The CDR3 is made up of 14 amino acids. Trimming at V came to 6 bases and at J to 3 bases, leaving 3 bases not matched to a gene. Per the germline V gene, CDR1 is LNHDA and CDR2 is SQIVND (reference sequence). The CDR3 region has the DNA TGTGCCAGTAGACGGGGGGGCGACACCGGGGAGCTGTTTTTT. Translating gives CASRRGGDTGELFF.

V is TRBV7-9 and J is TRBJ2-7, with 10 nucleotides matching TRBD1. With V trimmed by 5 bases and J by 6 bases, 10 bases remained unmatched. Per the germline V gene, CDR1 is SEHNR and CDR2 is FQNEAQ (reference sequence). This CDR3 is 15 amino acids long. The CDR3 spells CASSPSSGQGSEQYF. The CDR3 bases are TGTGCCAGCAGCCCAAGCTCGGGACAGGGGAGCGAGCAGTACTTC.

This clone was detected only a few times. This rearrangement joins TRBV5-6 to TRBJ2-5; 9 bases are a match to TRBD1. The end of the DNA aligns better with TRBJ2-7, so the J call may be wrong. The CDR3 is made up of 14 amino acids. Germline CDR1 and CDR2: SGHDT and YYEEEE. CDR3 sequence: CASSWTGATGEQYF. CDR3 DNA: TGTGCCAGCAGCTGGACAGGGGCGACGGGCGAGCAGTACTTC.

This clone was detected once. The V and J genes are TRBV29-1 and TRBJ2-7, with unresolved D. V was shortened by 6 bases and J by 10 bases, with 13 bases between the two germline ends. Germline assignment: CDR1 SQVTM and CDR2 ANQGSEA. The CDR3 totals 10 residues. As DNA, the CDR3 is TGCAGCGTCCCCGCTGCAGTACAGTACTTC. As protein: CSVPAAVQYF.

CDR3 DNA sequence: TGCAGCGTTGACAAAAGAGGCACAGATACGCAGTATTTT. This codes for CSVDKRGTDTQYF. The chain has TRBV29-1 and TRBJ2-3; D gene uncertain. Trimming pared 3 bases from V and 1 base from J, leaving 8 bases between. The CDR3 runs 13 residues. Germline assignment: CDR1 SQVTM and CDR2 ANQGSEA.

The chain couples TRBV9 to TRBJ2-1, with D maybe TRBD1 (5 bases). Trimming shortened V by 0 bases and J by 8 bases, and 15 bases separated the two germline ends. Per germline, CDR1 SGDLS and CDR2 YYNGEE. This CDR3 region has 15 residues. In DNA, the CDR3 is TGTGCCAGCAGCGTAGGAAGGGGTAAAGCCGATGAGCAGTTCTTC. It is translated as CASSVGRGKADEQFF.

CDR3 protein: CASRDRDSPYEQYF. CDR3 nucleotide sequence: TGTGCCAGCAGGGACCGGGACAGCCCCTACGAGCAGTACTTC. The chain uses TRBV6-6 and TRBJ2-5; TRBD1 agrees at 7 bases. The J call is uncertain, as TRBJ2-7 better fits the DNA end. The CDR3 loop spans 14 amino acids. Germline values: CDR1 MNHNY, CDR2 SVGAGI (reference sequence).

Written as DNA, the CDR3 is TGTGCCAGCAGCCCCCGGACAGGGTTGGCCGGGGAGCTGTTTTTT. Translating gives CASSPRTGLAGELFF. The chain carries TRBV9 and TRBJ2-2, with 8 bases that match TRBD1. CDR1 SGDLS and CDR2 YYNGEE come from the germline V gene. The CDR3 loop spans 15 amino acids. V lost 4 bases and J lost 6; bases outside the gene matches: 8.

V usage is TRBV7-9 and J usage is TRBJ1-3, with a tentative D call TRBD1 (5 bases). The V gene's germline CDR1 is SEHNR and CDR2 FQNEAQ (reference sequence). This CDR3 contains 13 residues. Trimming removed 6 bases at V and 8 bases at J, with 14 bases between. The CDR3 bases are TGTGCCAGCAGTCCCGGGACTTCGGACACCATATATTTT. This codes for CASSPGTSDTIYF.

The chain recombines TRBV7-9 with TRBJ1-4; D unresolved. Germline V gene data show CDR1 as SEHNR and CDR2 as FQNEAQ (reference sequence). V was clipped by 5 bases and J by 0 bases, with 16 bases between them. This CDR3 has 17 amino acids. CDR3 residues: CASSRRLGVSTNEKLFF. CDR3 DNA: TGTGCCAGCAGCCGTCGGTTAGGAGTCTCAACTAATGAAAAACTGTTTTTT.